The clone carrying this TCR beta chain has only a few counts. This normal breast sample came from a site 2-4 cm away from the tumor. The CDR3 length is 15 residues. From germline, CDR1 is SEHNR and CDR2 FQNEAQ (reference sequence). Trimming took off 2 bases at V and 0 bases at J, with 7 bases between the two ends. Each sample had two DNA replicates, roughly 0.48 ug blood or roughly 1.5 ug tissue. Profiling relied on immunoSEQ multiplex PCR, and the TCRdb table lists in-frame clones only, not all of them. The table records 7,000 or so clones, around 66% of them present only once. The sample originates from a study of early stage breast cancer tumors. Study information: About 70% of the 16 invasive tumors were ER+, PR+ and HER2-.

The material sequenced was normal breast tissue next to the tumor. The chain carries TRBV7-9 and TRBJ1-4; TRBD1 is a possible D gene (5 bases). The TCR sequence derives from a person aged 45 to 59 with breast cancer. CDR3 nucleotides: TGTGCCAGCAGCTTACAGGGCCCAACTAATGAAAAACTGTTTTTT. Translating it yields CASSLQGPTNEKLFF. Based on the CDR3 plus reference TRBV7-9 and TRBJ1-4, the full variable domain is DTGVSQNPRHKITKRGQNVTFRCDPISEHNRLYWYRQTLGQGPEFLTYFQNEAQLEKSRLLSDRFSAERPKGSFSTLEIQRTEQGDSAMYLCASSLQGPTNEKLFFGSGTQLSVL.